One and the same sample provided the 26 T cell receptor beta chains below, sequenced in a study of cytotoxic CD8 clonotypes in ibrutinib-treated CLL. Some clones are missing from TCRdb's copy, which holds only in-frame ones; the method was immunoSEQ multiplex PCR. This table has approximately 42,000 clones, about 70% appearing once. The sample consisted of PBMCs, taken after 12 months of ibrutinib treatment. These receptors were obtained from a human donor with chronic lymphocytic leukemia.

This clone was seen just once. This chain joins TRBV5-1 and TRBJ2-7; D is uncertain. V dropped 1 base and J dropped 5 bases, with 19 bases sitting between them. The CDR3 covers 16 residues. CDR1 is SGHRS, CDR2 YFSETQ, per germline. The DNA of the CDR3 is TGCGCCAGCAGCTTGCGGGCCCCGTCATCTACTCACGAGCAGTACTTC. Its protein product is CASSLRAPSSTHEQYF.

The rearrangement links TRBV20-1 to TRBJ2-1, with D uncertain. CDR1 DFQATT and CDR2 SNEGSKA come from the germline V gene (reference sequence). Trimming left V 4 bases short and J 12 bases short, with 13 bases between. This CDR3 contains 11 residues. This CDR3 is CSANSGSGQFF. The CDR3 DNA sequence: TGCAGTGCTAATTCAGGTTCCGGGCAGTTCTTC.

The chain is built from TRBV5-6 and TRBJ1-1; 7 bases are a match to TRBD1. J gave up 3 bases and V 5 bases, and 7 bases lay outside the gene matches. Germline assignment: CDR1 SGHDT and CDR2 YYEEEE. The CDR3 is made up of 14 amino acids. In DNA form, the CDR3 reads TGTGCCAGCAGGTCACAGGGGATGGACACTGAAGCTTTCTTT. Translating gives CASRSQGMDTEAFF.

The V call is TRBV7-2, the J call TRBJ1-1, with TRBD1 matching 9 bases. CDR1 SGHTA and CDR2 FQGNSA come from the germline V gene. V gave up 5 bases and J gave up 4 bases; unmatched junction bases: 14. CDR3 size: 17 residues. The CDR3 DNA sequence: TGTGCCAGCAGCCTCCACGGGAGACAGGGGGAGGGCACTGAAGCTTTCTTT. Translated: CASSLHGRQGEGTEAFF. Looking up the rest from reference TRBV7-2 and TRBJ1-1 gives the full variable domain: GAGVSQSPSNKVTEKGKDVELRCDPISGHTALYWYRQSLGQGLEFLIYFQGNSAPDKSGLPSDRFSAERTGGSVSTLTIQRTQQEDSAVYLCASSLHGRQGEGTEAFFGQGTRLTVV.

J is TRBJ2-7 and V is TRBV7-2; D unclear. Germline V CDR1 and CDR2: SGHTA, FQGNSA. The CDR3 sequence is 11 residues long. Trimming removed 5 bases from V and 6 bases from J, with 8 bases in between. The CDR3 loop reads CASSQRTEQYF. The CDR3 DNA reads TGTGCCAGCAGCCAACGAACCGAGCAGTACTTC.

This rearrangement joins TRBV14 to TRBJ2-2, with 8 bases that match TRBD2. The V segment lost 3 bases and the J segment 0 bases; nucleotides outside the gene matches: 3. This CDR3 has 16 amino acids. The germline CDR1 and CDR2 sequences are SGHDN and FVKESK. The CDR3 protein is CASSQTSVTNTGELFF. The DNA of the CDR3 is TGTGCCAGCAGCCAGACTAGCGTGACGAACACCGGGGAGCTGTTTTTT.

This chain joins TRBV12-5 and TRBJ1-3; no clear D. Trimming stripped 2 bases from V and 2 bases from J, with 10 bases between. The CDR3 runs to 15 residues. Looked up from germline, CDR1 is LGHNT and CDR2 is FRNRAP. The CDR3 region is CASGLSGTPGNTIYF. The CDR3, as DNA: TGTGCTAGTGGTTTGTCGGGAACCCCTGGAAACACCATATATTTT.

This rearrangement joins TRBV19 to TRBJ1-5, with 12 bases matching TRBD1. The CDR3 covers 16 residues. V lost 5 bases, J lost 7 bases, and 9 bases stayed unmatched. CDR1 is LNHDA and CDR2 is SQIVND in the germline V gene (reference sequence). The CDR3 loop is CASSYPGQGARQPQHF. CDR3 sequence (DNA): TGTGCCAGTAGTTATCCGGGACAGGGGGCTCGACAGCCCCAGCATTTT. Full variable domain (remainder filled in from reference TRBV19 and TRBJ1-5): DGGITQSPKYLFRKEGQNVTLSCEQNLNHDAMYWYRQDPGQGLRLIYYSQIVNDFQKGDIAEGYSVSREKKESFPLTVTSAQKNPTAFYLCASSYPGQGARQPQHFGDGTRLSIL.

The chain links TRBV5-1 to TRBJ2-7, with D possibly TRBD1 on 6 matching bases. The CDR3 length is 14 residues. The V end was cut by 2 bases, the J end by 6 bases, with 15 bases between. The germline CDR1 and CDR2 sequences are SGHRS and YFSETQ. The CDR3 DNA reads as TGCGCCAGCAGCTTTGGGGGACAAGGGAGCGAGCAGTACTTC. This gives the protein CASSFGGQGSEQYF.

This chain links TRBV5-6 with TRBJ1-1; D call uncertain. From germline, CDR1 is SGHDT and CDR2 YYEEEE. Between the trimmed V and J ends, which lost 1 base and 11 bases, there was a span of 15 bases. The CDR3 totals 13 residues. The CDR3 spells CASSLSPEEPAFF. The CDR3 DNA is TGTGCCAGCAGCTTGAGTCCAGAGGAACCCGCTTTCTTT.

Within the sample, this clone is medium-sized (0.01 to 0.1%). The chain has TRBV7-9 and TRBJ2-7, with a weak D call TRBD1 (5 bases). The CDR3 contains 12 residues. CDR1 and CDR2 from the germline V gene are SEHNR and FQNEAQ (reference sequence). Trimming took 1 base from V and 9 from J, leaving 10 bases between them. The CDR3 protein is CASSLGAQGQYF. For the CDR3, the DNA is TGTGCCAGCAGCTTAGGGGCTCAGGGGCAGTACTTC.

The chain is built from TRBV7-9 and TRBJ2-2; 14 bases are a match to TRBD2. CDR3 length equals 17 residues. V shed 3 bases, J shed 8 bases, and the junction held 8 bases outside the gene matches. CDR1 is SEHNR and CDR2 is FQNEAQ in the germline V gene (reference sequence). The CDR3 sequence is CASSFRLAGGPTGELFF. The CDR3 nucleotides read TGTGCCAGCAGCTTCCGACTAGCGGGAGGGCCGACGGGGGAGCTGTTTTTT.

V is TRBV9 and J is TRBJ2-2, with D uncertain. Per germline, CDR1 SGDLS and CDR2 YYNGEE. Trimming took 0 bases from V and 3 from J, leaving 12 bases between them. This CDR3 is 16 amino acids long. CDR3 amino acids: CASSVAGSTDTGELFF. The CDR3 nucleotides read TGTGCCAGCAGCGTAGCTGGGTCCACGGACACCGGGGAGCTGTTTTTT.

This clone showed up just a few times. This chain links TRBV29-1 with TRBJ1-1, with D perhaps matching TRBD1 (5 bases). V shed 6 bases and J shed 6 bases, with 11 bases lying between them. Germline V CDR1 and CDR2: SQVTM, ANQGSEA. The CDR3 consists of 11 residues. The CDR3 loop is CSVQGGPEAFF. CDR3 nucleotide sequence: TGCAGCGTCCAGGGAGGCCCTGAAGCTTTCTTT.

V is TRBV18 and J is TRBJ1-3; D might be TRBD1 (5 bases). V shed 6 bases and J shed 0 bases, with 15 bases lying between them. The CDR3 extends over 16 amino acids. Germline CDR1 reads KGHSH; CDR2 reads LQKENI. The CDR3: CASSAGPGASGNTIYF. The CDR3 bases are TGTGCCAGCTCGGCGGGGCCCGGAGCCTCTGGAAACACCATATATTTT.

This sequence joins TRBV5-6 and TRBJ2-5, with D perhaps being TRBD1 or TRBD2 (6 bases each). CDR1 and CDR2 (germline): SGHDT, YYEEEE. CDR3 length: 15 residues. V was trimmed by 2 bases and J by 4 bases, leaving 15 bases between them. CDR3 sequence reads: CASSFNTGRGETQYF. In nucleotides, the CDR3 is TGTGCCAGCAGCTTTAACACAGGGCGGGGAGAGACCCAGTACTTC.

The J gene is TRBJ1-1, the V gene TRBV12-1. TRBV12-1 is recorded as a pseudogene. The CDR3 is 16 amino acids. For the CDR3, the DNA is TGTGCCAGCAGCCCCATGGGTCCACGGGGGAACACTGAAGCTTTCTTT. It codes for CASSPMGPRGNTEAFF.

Here the CDR3 reads CASSTLYPTDPRGYTF. DNA for the CDR3: TGTGCCAGCAGCACCCTCTACCCGACGGACCCTCGGGGCTACACCTTC. This sequence joins TRBV21-1 and TRBJ1-2. TRBV21-1 represents a pseudogene. This CDR3 has 16 residues.

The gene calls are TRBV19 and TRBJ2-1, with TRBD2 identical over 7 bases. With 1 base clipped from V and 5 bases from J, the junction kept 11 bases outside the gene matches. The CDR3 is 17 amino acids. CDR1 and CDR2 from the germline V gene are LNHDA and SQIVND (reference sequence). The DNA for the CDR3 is TGTGCCAGTAGTATAGTAGGTCGGCTAGCGGCCAACAATGAGCAGTTCTTC. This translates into CASSIVGRLAANNEQFF. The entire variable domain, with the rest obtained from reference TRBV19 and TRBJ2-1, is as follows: DGGITQSPKYLFRKEGQNVTLSCEQNLNHDAMYWYRQDPGQGLRLIYYSQIVNDFQKGDIAEGYSVSREKKESFPLTVTSAQKNPTAFYLCASSIVGRLAANNEQFFGPGTRLTVL.

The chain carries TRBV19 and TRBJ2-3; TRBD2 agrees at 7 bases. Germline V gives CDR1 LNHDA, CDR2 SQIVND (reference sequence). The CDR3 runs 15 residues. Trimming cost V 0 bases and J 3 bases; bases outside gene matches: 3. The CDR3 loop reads CASSIELARTDTQYF. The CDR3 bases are TGTGCCAGTAGTATAGAACTAGCGCGGACAGATACGCAGTATTTT.

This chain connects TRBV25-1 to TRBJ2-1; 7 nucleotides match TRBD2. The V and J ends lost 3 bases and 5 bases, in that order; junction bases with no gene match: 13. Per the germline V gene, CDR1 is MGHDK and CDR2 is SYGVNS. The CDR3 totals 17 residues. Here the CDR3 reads CASSDPRGSGPNNEQFF. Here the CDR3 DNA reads TGTGCCAGCAGTGACCCTAGGGGTAGCGGGCCAAACAATGAGCAGTTCTTC.

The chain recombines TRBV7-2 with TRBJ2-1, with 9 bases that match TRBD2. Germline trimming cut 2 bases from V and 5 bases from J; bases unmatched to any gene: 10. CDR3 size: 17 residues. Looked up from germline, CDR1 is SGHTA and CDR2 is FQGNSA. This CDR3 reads CASSLPTLAGRNNEQFF. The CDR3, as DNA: TGTGCCAGCAGCTTACCCACGCTAGCGGGGAGGAACAATGAGCAGTTCTTC.

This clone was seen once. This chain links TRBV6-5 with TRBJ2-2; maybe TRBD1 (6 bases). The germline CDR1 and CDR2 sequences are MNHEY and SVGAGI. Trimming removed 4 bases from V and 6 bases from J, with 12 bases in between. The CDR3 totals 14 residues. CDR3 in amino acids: CASSWDTRPGELFF. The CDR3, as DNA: TGTGCCAGCAGTTGGGACACGCGGCCCGGGGAGCTGTTTTTT.

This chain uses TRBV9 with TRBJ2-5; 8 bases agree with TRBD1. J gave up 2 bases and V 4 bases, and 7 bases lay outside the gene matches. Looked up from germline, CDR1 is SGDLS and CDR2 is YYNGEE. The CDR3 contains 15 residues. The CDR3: CASSPGTGSQETQYF. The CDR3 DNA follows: TGTGCCAGCAGCCCGGGGACAGGATCTCAAGAGACCCAGTACTTC.

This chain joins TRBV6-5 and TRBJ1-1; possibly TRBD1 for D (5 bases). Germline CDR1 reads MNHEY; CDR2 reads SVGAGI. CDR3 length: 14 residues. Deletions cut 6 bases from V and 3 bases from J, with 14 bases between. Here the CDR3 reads CASRYKRDDTEAFF. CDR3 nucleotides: TGTGCCAGCAGATACAAAAGGGACGACACTGAAGCTTTCTTT.

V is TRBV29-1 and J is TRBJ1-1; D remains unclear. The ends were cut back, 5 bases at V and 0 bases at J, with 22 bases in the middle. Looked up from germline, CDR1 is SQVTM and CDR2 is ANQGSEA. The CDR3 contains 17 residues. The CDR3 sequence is CSVCKGLRVTMNTEAFF. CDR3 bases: TGCAGCGTTTGTAAAGGCCTGAGGGTGACCATGAACACTGAAGCTTTCTTT.